A single sample gave rise to the 4 T cell receptor beta chains below, sequenced in a study of T cell responses to AZD1222 COVID-19 vaccine. The method was immunoSEQ multiplex PCR; TCRdb's version includes in-frame clones alone and lacks a portion of them. The data show 55,000 to 80,000 clones, less than 90% seen once. The specimen was peripheral blood, collected on day 0 of AZD1222 vaccination. These receptor sequences come from an adult in good health.

This clone came up once. The CDR3 nucleotides read TGTGCCAGCTCATCATCGACAGGGCCCCTCGGGAACACTGAAGCTTTCTTT. This gives the protein CASSSSTGPLGNTEAFF. The chain combines TRBV18 with TRBJ1-1; 7 positions agree with TRBD1. Unmatched junction bases numbered 13, after V lost 5 bases and J lost 1 base. The CDR3 is 17 residues long. The germline gives CDR1 KGHSH, CDR2 LQKENI.

V usage is TRBV10-3 and J usage is TRBJ1-2; TRBD1 aligns across 7 bases. This CDR3 has 16 amino acids. In germline, CDR1 is ENHRY, CDR2 SYGVKD. The V gene end was trimmed by 2 bases and the J gene end by 0 bases; junction bases not matched to a gene: 6. CDR3 DNA: TGTGCCATCAGTGAGCGGACAGGCATGGCTAACTATGGCTACACCTTC. As protein: CAISERTGMANYGYTF.

This clone was seen just once. The chain recombines TRBV7-3 with TRBJ2-3; TRBD2 is a possible D gene (5 bases). This CDR3 contains 15 residues. Trimming took 1 base from V and 3 from J, leaving 11 bases between them. The germline gives CDR1 SGHTA, CDR2 FQGTGA. The DNA of the CDR3 is TGTGCCAGCAGCTTAAGCCTAGCTGGTACAGATACGCAGTATTTT. Its protein is CASSLSLAGTDTQYF. Full variable domain (missing parts from reference TRBV7-3 and TRBJ2-3): GAGVSQTPSNKVTEKGKYVELRCDPISGHTALYWYRQSLGQGPEFLIYFQGTGAADDSGLPNDRFFAVRPEGSVSTLKIQRTERGDSAVYLCASSLSLAGTDTQYFGPGTRLTVL.

Here the CDR3 DNA reads TGTGCCAGCAGCTGGCGAGGTGGAGCCGGCTCTGGAAACACCATATATTTT. Encoded protein: CASSWRGGAGSGNTIYF. This chain links TRBV7-2 with TRBJ1-3, with unresolved D. This CDR3 comprises 17 residues. Trimming took off 4 bases at V and 0 bases at J, with 16 bases between the two ends. Germline V lookup: CDR1 SGHTA, CDR2 FQGNSA. The variable domain in full, with the rest retrieved from reference TRBV7-2 and TRBJ1-3, is GAGVSQSPSNKVTEKGKDVELRCDPISGHTALYWYRQSLGQGLEFLIYFQGNSAPDKSGLPSDRFSAERTGGSVSTLTIQRTQQEDSAVYLCASSWRGGAGSGNTIYFGEGSWLTVV.